This note documents a single T cell receptor (beta chain) sequence. Per the authors' pipeline: Amplification from reference gene primers served as the basis for estimated nucleated cell counts. Assay used: immunoSEQ multiplex PCR; TCRdb lists only in-frame clones, some missing. That table supplies the V and J calls and clone size; D and trimming were determined from the DNA. The sample contains some 250,000 clones, approximately 86% of which appear only once. The data derive from a study of blood T cell repertoires in COVID-19. Study context: The United States, Italy and Spain were the sources of the acute and convalescent COVID-19 samples. Sources were T cells, B-cell-depleted T cells, or PBMCs; the material itself was cDNA or gDNA.

The CDR3 is 14 amino acids. CDR1 is KGHSH, CDR2 LQKENI, per germline. V lost 5 bases and J lost 4; bases outside the gene matches: 2. Sequencing used peripheral blood. The TCR sequence derives from a woman in her seventies with active or convalescent COVID-19. The chain employs TRBV18 and TRBJ2-2, with 9 positions matching TRBD1. The CDR3 reads CASSTQGATGELFF. For the CDR3, the DNA is TGTGCCAGCTCAACACAGGGGGCCACCGGGGAGCTGTTTTTT.